Each of the 29 T cell receptor beta chains below was sequenced from the same sample in a study of beta chain features in type 1 diabetes. The investigators reverse transcribed all of the isolated RNA, so they sequenced expressed TCRB transcripts. Assay used: immunoSEQ multiplex PCR; TCRdb lists only in-frame clones, some missing. The repertoire consists of more than 300,000 clones, with over 12% occurring once and the leading ten covering roughly 0.019%. Sequenced input: naive CD4+ T cells from blood. These TCRs come from a woman aged 18-29 years in good health.

The CDR3 bases are TGTGCCAGCAGCTTAGGGTCGGGTAGGGGAAACACTGAAGCTTTCTTT. The encoded protein is CASSLGSGRGNTEAFF. This chain links TRBV7-9 with TRBJ1-1; TRBD1 might be the D (5 bases). The germline V gene encodes CDR1 SEHNR and CDR2 FQNEAQ (reference sequence). V shed 1 base and J shed 2 bases, with 14 bases lying between them. The length of the CDR3 is 16 residues.

This clone was detected only a few times. The V gene is TRBV29-1, the J gene TRBJ2-2; 8 bases line up with TRBD1. V lost 6 bases and J lost 3; bases outside the gene matches: 6. Germline V gene sequence: CDR1 SQVTM, CDR2 ANQGSEA. The CDR3 spans 14 residues. CDR3 region: CSVWDRSYTGELFF. The CDR3 coding sequence is TGCAGCGTCTGGGACAGGAGTTACACCGGGGAGCTGTTTTTT.

The chain couples TRBV29-1 to TRBJ2-6; D may be TRBD2 (6 bases). The CDR3 loop spans 16 amino acids. The germline V and J ends were trimmed by 2 bases and 1 base, with 12 bases remaining between them. Germline V gives CDR1 SQVTM, CDR2 ANQGSEA. In DNA, the CDR3 is TGCAGCGTTGAATTCGGGAGTTTGTCTGGGGCCAACGTCCTGACTTTC. This translates into CSVEFGSLSGANVLTF. Supplemented by reference TRBV29-1 and TRBJ2-6, the full variable domain reads SAVISQKPSRDICQRGTSLTIQCQVDSQVTMMFWYRQQPGQSLTLIATANQGSEATYESGFVIDKFPISRPNLTFSTLTVSNMSPEDSSIYLCSVEFGSLSGANVLTFGAGSRLTVL.

This clone was detected a few times. The chain has TRBV15 and TRBJ2-7, with 7 bases lining up with TRBD1. Germline V gives CDR1 LNHNV, CDR2 YYDKDF (reference sequence). The J segment lost 5 bases and the V segment lost 1 base, leaving 5 bases of the junction unmatched. The CDR3 covers 14 residues. The CDR3 sequence: CATSRVRQGHEQYF. CDR3 bases: TGTGCCACCAGCAGAGTGCGACAGGGCCACGAGCAGTACTTC. Supplemented by reference TRBV15 and TRBJ2-7, the full variable domain reads DAMVIQNPRYQVTQFGKPVTLSCSQTLNHNVMYWYQQKSSQAPKLLFHYYDKDFNNEADTPDNFQSRRPNTSFCFLDIRSPGLGDTAMYLCATSRVRQGHEQYFGPGTRLTVT.

The chain's CDR3 is CSVNRNEYTGELFF. The CDR3 nucleotides are TGCAGCGTAAACAGGAATGAGTACACCGGGGAGCTGTTTTTT. The chain has TRBV29-1 and TRBJ2-2, with D possibly being TRBD1 (5 bases). V was shortened by 6 bases and J by 3 bases, with 14 bases between the two germline ends. The CDR3 spans 14 residues. In germline, CDR1 is SQVTM, CDR2 ANQGSEA.

The chain links TRBV30 to TRBJ2-2, with 7 bases identical to TRBD2. The CDR3 length is 14 residues. Unmatched junction bases numbered 6, after V lost 4 bases and J lost 4 bases. CDR1 is GTSNPN, CDR2 SVGIG, per germline (reference sequence). This chain's CDR3 is CAWMRESFTGELFF. The CDR3 DNA reads TGTGCCTGGATGCGGGAGAGTTTCACCGGGGAGCTGTTTTTT. Together with reference TRBV30 and TRBJ2-2, the CDR3 gives the full variable domain: SQTIHQWPATLVQPVGSPLSLECTVEGTSNPNLYWYRQAAGRGLQLLFYSVGIGQISSEVPQNLSASRPQDRQFILSSKKLLLSDSGFYLCAWMRESFTGELFFGEGSRLTVL.

The gene calls are TRBV4-3 and TRBJ2-1; 11 bases match TRBD2. The V gene's germline CDR1 is LGHNA and CDR2 YSLEER. J was trimmed by 0 bases and V by 4 bases; bases with no gene match: 8. CDR3 length: 18 residues. The CDR3 nucleotides read TGCGCCAGCAGCCCCTGGACTAGCGGGTTCCGCTCCTACAATGAGCAGTTCTTC. Translated: CASSPWTSGFRSYNEQFF.

The V and J genes are TRBV19 and TRBJ1-5; D uncertain. The length of the CDR3 is 13 residues. Germline CDR1 reads LNHDA; CDR2 reads SQIVND (reference sequence). V was pared by 4 bases and J by 6 bases, with 10 bases between. CDR3 nucleotide sequence: TGTGCCAGTAGTAACCTCTCGGGTCAGCCCCAGCATTTT. Its protein is CASSNLSGQPQHF.

The rearrangement uses TRBV5-1 and TRBJ2-5, with D perhaps TRBD2 (5 bases). Trimming took 4 bases from V and 0 from J, leaving 10 bases between them. Per the germline V gene, CDR1 is SGHRS and CDR2 is YFSETQ. The CDR3 sequence is 14 residues long. The CDR3 region is CASSPGSNQETQYF. In DNA, the CDR3 is TGCGCCAGCAGCCCGGGGTCGAACCAAGAGACCCAGTACTTC.

This chain uses TRBV29-1 with TRBJ2-7; a weak D match, TRBD1 (5 bases). This CDR3 has 14 amino acids. From germline, CDR1 is SQVTM and CDR2 ANQGSEA. The V gene lost 4 bases and the J gene lost 6 bases, with 19 bases spanning the gap. The CDR3, as DNA: TGCAGCGTTGTGACCCCGCAGGGCTTGAGCGAGCAGTACTTC. This translates into CSVVTPQGLSEQYF.

In its sample, this clone was seen a few times. The rearrangement uses TRBV29-1 and TRBJ2-1; 7 bases map to TRBD2. V lost 3 bases to trimming and J lost 4 bases; unmatched junction nucleotides: 6. Germline-derived CDR1 and CDR2 are SQVTM and ANQGSEA. The CDR3 contains 14 residues. In nucleotides, the CDR3 is TGCAGCGTTGATCTAAGCGGGAAATACAATGAGCAGTTCTTC. Its protein is CSVDLSGKYNEQFF.

This clone occurred a few times. The V gene is TRBV29-1, the J gene TRBJ1-5; tentative D call: TRBD1 (5 bases). V was pared by 7 bases and J by 2 bases, with 12 bases between. The germline CDR1 and CDR2 sequences are SQVTM and ANQGSEA. The CDR3 runs 13 residues. CDR3 sequence reads: CSASTGGNQPQHF. CDR3 nucleotide sequence: TGCAGCGCCTCTACAGGAGGCAATCAGCCCCAGCATTTT.

This chain uses TRBV25-1 with TRBJ2-3; 7 positions match TRBD2. V trimming: 2 bases; J trimming: 3 bases; junction bases outside the gene matches: 11. CDR1 and CDR2 from the germline V gene are MGHDK and SYGVNS. The CDR3 loop spans 17 amino acids. The CDR3 reads CASSEDLGREGTDTQYF. CDR3 coding DNA: TGTGCCAGCAGTGAAGATTTGGGCAGGGAGGGAACAGATACGCAGTATTTT.

In nucleotides, the CDR3 is TGTGCCAGCAGTTTCTGGACTAGCGACTCCTACGAGCAGTACTTC. This gives the protein CASSFWTSDSYEQYF. The J gene is TRBJ2-7, the V gene TRBV28; 9 positions agree with TRBD2. The V gene end was trimmed by 3 bases and the J gene end by 0 bases; junction bases not matched to a gene: 3. This CDR3 comprises 15 residues. Germline CDR1 and CDR2: MDHEN and SYDVKM.

This rearrangement joins TRBV7-8 to TRBJ2-5; 9 bases map to TRBD2. With V trimmed by 2 bases and J by 5 bases, 3 bases remained unmatched. The CDR3 sequence is 14 residues long. CDR1 is SGHVS, CDR2 FQNEAQ, per germline. The CDR3 DNA sequence: TGTGCCAGCAGCTTAAGCGGGAGGTGGGAGACCCAGTACTTC. Protein product: CASSLSGRWETQYF. Looking up the rest from reference TRBV7-8 and TRBJ2-5 gives the full variable domain: GAGVSQSPRYKVAKRGQDVALRCDPISGHVSLFWYQQALGQGPEFLTYFQNEAQLDKSGLPSDRFFAERPEGSVSTLKIQRTQQEDSAVYLCASSLSGRWETQYFGPGTRLLVL.

This chain uses TRBV5-4 with TRBJ2-2; D is perhaps TRBD2 (6 bases). V was shortened by 4 bases and J by 3 bases, with 10 bases between the two germline ends. The CDR3 has 14 amino acids. CDR1 is SGHNT and CDR2 is YYREEE in the germline V gene (reference sequence). The CDR3 sequence is CASSQGTYTGELFF. The CDR3 nucleotides are TGTGCCAGCAGCCAAGGGACTTACACCGGGGAGCTGTTTTTT.

This clone was observed a handful of times. Other DNA sequences within the sample encode an identical CDR3. V and J are TRBV28 and TRBJ1-2, with a possible D match to TRBD1 (6 bases). Trimming took off 2 bases at V and 5 bases at J, with 6 bases between the two ends. Germline values: CDR1 MDHEN, CDR2 SYDVKM. This CDR3 spans 12 amino acids. DNA of the CDR3: TGTGCCAGCAGTTTACAGGGGTATGGCTACACCTTC. Its protein is CASSLQGYGYTF.

This clone was counted only a few times. This chain links TRBV19 with TRBJ2-4; tentatively, D is TRBD2 (5 bases). CDR3 length equals 14 residues. V lost 10 bases and J lost 0, with 13 bases in between. CDR1 and CDR2 from the germline V gene are LNHDA and SQIVND (reference sequence). In DNA, the CDR3 is TGTGCCACAGCGGAGCTACTAGCCAAAAACATTCAGTACTTC. It translates to CATAELLAKNIQYF.

The sample holds a few counts of this clone. The chain has TRBV30 and TRBJ2-7; 10 bases agree with TRBD1. V shed 2 bases, J shed 4 bases, and the junction held 5 bases outside the gene matches. The germline V gene encodes CDR1 GTSNPN and CDR2 SVGIG (reference sequence). There are 14 residues in the CDR3. The CDR3 loop is CAWSQTGGSYEQYF. The CDR3 nucleotides read TGTGCCTGGAGTCAGACAGGGGGCTCTTACGAGCAGTACTTC.

There are a few counts of this clone. V gene TRBV5-8 combines with J gene TRBJ2-7; 12 positions agree with TRBD2. J lost 4 bases, V lost 6 bases, and 5 bases had no gene match. The CDR3 is 14 residues long. Per germline, CDR1 SGHTS and CDR2 YDEGEE. The CDR3 DNA sequence: TGTGCCAGCATGGCGACTAGCGGGAGTTACGAGCAGTACTTC. It yields the protein CASMATSGSYEQYF.

This clone was observed a handful of times. The chain is built from TRBV18 and TRBJ2-7; D not resolved. Germline CDR1 and CDR2: KGHSH and LQKENI. The germline V and J ends were trimmed by 2 bases and 2 bases, with 19 bases remaining between them. This CDR3 has 17 amino acids. CDR3 in DNA: TGTGCCAGCTCACCATTGGGCAGGATGTCCCGGACCTACGAGCAGTACTTC. Its protein is CASSPLGRMSRTYEQYF.

This clone was counted between two and nine times. The CDR3 region has the DNA TGCAGCGTTGGGATAGCGGCTTACAATGAGCAGTTCTTC. It encodes CSVGIAAYNEQFF. The chain links TRBV29-1 to TRBJ2-1; a possible D gene is TRBD2 (6 bases). V dropped 4 bases and J dropped 4 bases, with 11 bases sitting between them. Per germline, CDR1 SQVTM and CDR2 ANQGSEA. This CDR3 is 13 amino acids long.

The gene calls are TRBV28 and TRBJ2-5, with 10 bases lining up with TRBD1. This CDR3 has 15 amino acids. Trimming at V came to 2 bases and at J to 4 bases, leaving 4 bases not matched to a gene. Germline V gives CDR1 MDHEN, CDR2 SYDVKM. The CDR3 spells CASSLSDRGRETQYF. Here the CDR3 DNA reads TGTGCCAGCAGTTTAAGCGACAGGGGGCGAGAGACCCAGTACTTC.

In its sample, this clone was seen a few times. This chain links TRBV5-1 with TRBJ2-3, with a weak D call TRBD2 (6 bases). The germline V gene has CDR1 SGHRS and CDR2 YFSETQ. The CDR3 sequence is 13 residues long. Between the trimmed V and J ends, which lost 4 bases and 4 bases, there was a span of 10 bases. Written as DNA, the CDR3 is TGCGCCAGCAGCGTAATAGCGGCAGATACGCAGTATTTT. It translates to CASSVIAADTQYF.

This clone was observed a handful of times. The gene calls are TRBV7-8 and TRBJ1-3, with no clear D. This CDR3 is built from 15 residues. Looked up from germline, CDR1 is SGHVS and CDR2 is FQNEAQ. Trimming left V 0 bases short and J 4 bases short, with 10 bases between. Written as DNA, the CDR3 is TGTGCCAGCAGCTTAGCGACAACTCTCGGAAACACCATATATTTT. As protein: CASSLATTLGNTIYF.

This clone appeared a few times. The chain couples TRBV18 to TRBJ1-1, with 9 positions matching TRBD1. With 4 bases clipped from V and 4 bases from J, the junction kept 4 bases outside the gene matches. The length of the CDR3 is 14 residues. Looked up from germline, CDR1 is KGHSH and CDR2 is LQKENI. The CDR3 nucleotides read TGTGCCAGCTCACTGGACAGGGGCGCCACTGAAGCTTTCTTT. Translating gives CASSLDRGATEAFF.

This clone was observed a few times. The chain uses TRBV5-4 and TRBJ2-7; 10 nucleotides agree with TRBD2. This CDR3 comprises 15 residues. CDR1 and CDR2 from the germline V gene are SGHNT and YYREEE (reference sequence). V was clipped by 0 bases and J by 4 bases; unmatched bases: 4. CDR3 nucleotides: TGTGCCAGCAGCTTGGGAGCGGGAGGGTGGTACGAGCAGTACTTC. This sequence encodes CASSLGAGGWYEQYF.

The rearrangement joins TRBV18 to TRBJ2-7; 8 nucleotides match TRBD1. Looked up from germline, CDR1 is KGHSH and CDR2 is LQKENI. The CDR3 loop spans 16 amino acids. Unmatched junction bases numbered 12, after V lost 1 base and J lost 7 bases. In DNA, the CDR3 is TGTGCCAGCTCACCACAACTCGGACAGGGAAATCGAGAGCAGTACTTC. This gives the protein CASSPQLGQGNREQYF.

A few counts support this clone. This chain joins TRBV23-1 and TRBJ2-2; TRBD1 matches at 7 bases. TRBV23-1 is treated as an ORF (open reading frame) with a function not yet certain. The CDR3 consists of 15 residues. V trimming: 6 bases; J trimming: 3 bases; junction bases outside the gene matches: 7. CDR3 nucleotide sequence: TGCGCCAGCAGCCCCGGGACAGAAGACACCGGGGAGCTGTTTTTT. Translated, it gives CASSPGTEDTGELFF.